This T cell receptor beta chain emerged from a study of shared clonotypes between healthy human individuals. This CDR3 spans 17 amino acids. Germline trimming cut 5 bases from V and 3 bases from J; bases unmatched to any gene: 8. Per the germline V gene, CDR1 is SGHAT and CDR2 is FQNNGV. Selected positively for CCR7 and CD45RO-negative, naive CD8 cells excluded terminally differentiated effector memory CD45RA+ cells. The method was immunoSEQ multiplex PCR; TCRdb's version includes in-frame clones alone and lacks a portion of them. The sample lists under 1 million clones, about 96% seen once, with less than 0.25% in the top ten.

Material: naive CD8+ T cells sorted from blood. The rearrangement links TRBV11-2 to TRBJ1-4, with 11 bases lining up with TRBD1. The clonotype was recovered from a man in his thirties or forties in good health. CDR3 nucleotide sequence: TGTGCCAGCAGCCCCTCCGGGACAGGGGGAGCTAATGAAAAACTGTTTTTT. Protein sequence: CASSPSGTGGANEKLFF.